The sequence of this T cell receptor (beta chain) was determined in a study of cytomegalovirus exposure and HLA in healthy donors (dated by TCRdb to the late 2010s). For context, the study as a whole: An earlier analysis of several hundred of the donors reported approximately 280 Gb of sequence data and around 120 million unique TCR beta sequences obtained from about 200 million T cells. Around 300 gigabases of sequencing data and around 87 million unique TCR sequences were included in an early release covering several hundred HLA-typed donors. Of the 300 to 500 genotyped donors, less than 90% were placed in the genetic ancestry cluster associated with self-reported Caucasian donors. The study aimed to test whether cataloging public T cell receptors could reveal signatures of past pathogen exposure. The study profiled the T cell repertoires of around 700 subjects by immunosequencing and related them to cytomegalovirus serostatus. A separate validation cohort of about 110 different subjects was used in addition to the roughly 620-subject first cohort. To predict cytomegalovirus infection status, the study combined high-throughput TCR immunosequencing, statistical association of individual TCRs with disease status, and machine learning. A later analysis re-examined previously published TCR beta repertoires from 610 or so donors and added high-resolution HLA genotyping to investigate patterns of TCR occurrence. The later analysis used no new phenotypic data to find candidate immune exposures, relying instead on TCR beta sequences and their occurrence across donors. An earlier analysis of approximately 500 of the donors applied high-throughput TCR beta sequencing to assess whether each TCR beta V gene segment acted as functional or pseudogenic. Donor age, sex, ethnicity and CMV serostatus were compiled alongside the repertoire data. Genome-wide SNP genotypes for about 55% of the 666 donors were used in a later genetic analysis, which treated that subset as a discovery cohort. Every discovery cohort repertoire had been produced on one sequencing platform. HLA typing covered class I and class II loci at four-digit resolution. Typing coverage differed by locus: A, B, C, DRB1 and DQB1 were typed in roughly 620-640 donors, DQA1 in roughly 500, DPA1 in around 580, and DPB1 in 472. Because of strong linkage in the cohort, four or five DR-DQ haplotypes were treated as single units for association and clustering. On average, 235,054 unique TCR beta nucleotide sequences were sequenced per donor among 300 to 500 genotyped donors of the cohort, with roughly a sixth of those sequences being non-productive.

Receptor amplification or capture employed the immunoSEQ multiplex PCR assay. For the multiplex PCR, a mixture combining 60 forward primers for TCR Vbeta segments and 13 reverse primers for TCR Jbeta segments was used. Amplification of the CDR3 region of rearranged TCR beta genes was performed with a multiplex PCR assay on genomic DNA. The Illumina HiSeq System was used to sequence the amplified TCR beta libraries as 87-base-pair reads. Turning to the authors' computational methods: A later analysis tallied tens of millions of unique TCR beta chains across the 640 or so repertoires, and some 10 million of those chains were shared by two or more donors. Raw reads were error-corrected and collapsed into unique sequences with a nearest-neighbor algorithm that merged closely related sequences to remove PCR and sequencing errors. V, D and J gene segments were assigned by aligning CDR3 sequences to IMGT reference sequences. For a sequence to be retained, a match of at least six nucleotides was required to both a V gene segment and a J gene segment. Rearrangements were classified as productive when the CDR3 lacked stop codons and remained in frame with V and J, and all other rearrangements were classified as non-productive. CDR3 was defined by IMGT convention, running from the second conserved V-encoded cysteine to the conserved J-encoded phenylalanine. The earlier analysis of a few hundred of the donors excluded any sequence lacking an unambiguous match to a single V gene segment. An earlier analysis of fewer than 750 of the donors classified V segments as functional when productive rearrangements were above 56.7% and as segregating when the standard deviation between donors was above 5%. To diagnose cytomegalovirus status from the catalog of TCR beta chain sequences, a statistical classification framework was built. In a later analysis, V and J genes were assigned by comparing TCR nucleotide sequences against IMGT/GENE-DB human TR gene sequences. The TCRdist pipeline was used in a later analysis to assign CDR3 sequences and most-parsimonious VDJ recombination scenarios. A later analysis defined each TCR beta chain by its CDR3 amino acid sequence plus V-gene family, and excluded reads lacking a unique V-gene family. To address suspected cross-contamination and a sequencing artifact, a later analysis removed 550 to 750 highly shared, low-generation-probability nucleotide sequences. For each public chain, a later analysis derived a clonal expansion index from normalized ranks of inferred template counts within each repertoire. In a later analysis, generation probabilities were computed using a VDJ recombination model fitted to out-of-frame rearrangements, and the results were checked against IGoR. In a later analysis, hypergeometric tests were used to score TCR-TCR, TCR-HLA and TCR-CMV co-occurrence, with a repertoire-size bias correction applied to TCR pairs. In a later analysis, false discovery rates were estimated by permuting HLA or CMV assignments 20 times. In a later analysis, co-occurring TCRs were grouped using DBSCAN, with TCRdist sequence similarity added in when clustering inside HLA-allele-positive subsets. For co-occurrence clustering, repertoires with fewer than 30,000 or more than 120,000 public chains were excluded, along with a handful of repertoires with anomalous nucleotide sharing. TCRdb's version of the immuneACCESS table is confined to in-frame rearrangements and falls short of the full clone set. An unresolved V gene accounts for under half of the shortfall where checked; the remainder is of unknown origin. That table gives V, J and clone size, and the DNA gave D and trimming. This sample is represented by 130,000 or so clones; just under 75% of them were singletons. Approximately 6.3% of the sample lies in the top ten.

What the research found in general, with its limitations: Some IMGT-functional V segments, including TRBV6-2 and TRBV6-3, could not be distinguished by the 87-base-pair reads and were therefore excluded. Only TCR beta chains were sequenced in this cohort, and the absence of alpha or paired-chain data limited detectable features. A further reported finding was that TCR beta sequences accurately predicted the HLA-A and HLA-B alleles for most subjects in the first cohort. In both the original and validation cohorts, the classifier was reported to diagnose cytomegalovirus status with high specificity and sensitivity. The presence/absence analyses assumed that sequencing depth was roughly uniform across donors, and that assumption may not be true. Several of the top co-occurrence clusters appeared to be linked to parvovirus B19, influenza, CMV and Epstein-Barr virus, according to a later analysis. Most CMV-associated TCR beta chains appeared to be HLA-restricted in a later analysis, and the HLA associations seemed to be driven largely by CMV exposure. Linkage disequilibrium might explain the correlated functional status among segregating V segments, but an unknown experimental factor could not be ruled out. It was suggested by the authors that the approach could potentially be generalized to other disease states and immunological phenotypes. Because HLA typing was unavailable for some donors at each locus, only the typed subset was used in association tests. In a later analysis, HLA-associated TCR beta chains showed more clonal expansion and lower generation probabilities than non-associated chains that were equally common. Compared with the roughly 700-donor mean, donors in an Asian-associated ancestry cluster had fewer N-insertions in productive TCRs, according to a later genetic analysis. Three of the identified cytomegalovirus-associated TCR beta chains were confirmed in vitro to be specific for cytomegalovirus antigens. The earlier analysis of about 600 of the donors excluded approximately 15 rarely observed V segments, including chromosome 9 orphons, because counts were too low. A cluster of highly shared sequence variants was judged likely to represent a technical artifact of the sequencing pipeline. According to a later analysis, TCR association rates differed among HLA loci, with DRB1 alleles showing the most associated TCRs and HLA-C alleles showing the fewest. For the cohort, immune exposure information was limited to CMV serostatus. Assigning TCR associations to individual alleles was difficult when HLA alleles, especially DR and DQ, strongly co-occurred. A total of roughly 160 TCR beta chains were listed by the study as associated with cytomegalovirus. At a false discovery rate of 0.05, a later analysis linked around 15,000 TCR beta sequences to specific HLA alleles. While some public TCRs were present in many individuals, most TCR sequences turned up only very rarely across donors. In an earlier analysis of roughly 500 of the donors, most TCR beta V segments appeared in productive rearrangements about 87% or about 30% of the time, broadly matching IMGT annotations. In a later genetic analysis, a missense DCLRE1C variant was associated with V-gene and J-gene trimming of TCR beta chains, and the association was replicated in an independent cohort.

V loses 8 bases, J loses 7 bases, and the germline ends lie 10 bases apart. The CDR3 holds 11 amino acids from the cysteine to the phenylalanine. The CDR3 DNA has 33 bases and is translated from base 1. From the germline V gene, CDR1 is MNHEY and CDR2 is SVGAGI. Worth noting for this clone: What antigen it recognizes has not been identified. No much larger clone is present one base from it, and per-base qualities are unavailable.

The cohort comprised under 700 healthy bone marrow donors. At the time of sampling, all cohort members were nominally healthy, though unrecorded immune exposures were likely present. The donor was CMV seropositive and belonged to the group of some 290 seropositive cohort members. Each donor provided a peripheral blood sample, and peripheral blood mononuclear cells were used for TCR beta sequencing. The Qiagen DNeasy Blood Extraction Kit was used to extract genomic DNA from the blood cell samples. The receptor was isolated from a man aged 35 to 55 in good health and CMV-seropositive. Sample: PBMCs. The V gene is TRBV6-5 and the J gene is TRBJ2-3; no D segment can be confidently identified. The DNA is TGTGCCAGCGGCGACTCTCATACGCAGTATTTT. It translates as CASGDSHTQYF.